This is a list of T cell receptor beta chains from one sample in a study of CD8 T cells in Susac syndrome. Each CDR3 protein gets one entry after TCRdb re-called the immunoSEQ multiplex PCR reads with MiXCR. The table shows 200,000 to 250,000 distinct CDR3 sequences, with 95% occurring only once. Sequencing was carried out using CD4+ T cells from PBMCs. Receptors were obtained from a human donor with multiple sclerosis. CDR3s include the opening cysteine and the closing phenylalanine or tryptophan.

TRBV28	TRBJ1-2	CASRRSLGGYTF
TRBV7-2	TRBJ1-4	CASSSGQGYEKLFF
TRBV3-1	TRBJ2-1	CASSQVGTTYNEQFF
TRBV29-1	TRBJ2-3	CSVEAGGSPDTQYF
TRBV3-1	TRBJ1-5	CASSQGVQGAEPQHF
TRBV3-1	TRBJ2-1	CASSQVRGVYNEQFF
TRBV3-1	TRBJ2-3	CASSQSGPGTDTQYF
TRBV19	TRBJ1-1	CASSILEGEAFF
TRBV18	TRBJ2-7	CASSPGTTYEQYF
TRBV19	TRBJ2-1	CASSIMGYNEQFF
TRBV29-1	TRBJ2-3	CSGQLVWATDTQYF
TRBV15	TRBJ2-1	CATSRAEVGNEQFF
TRBV20-1	TRBJ1-1	CSAIQGAVVKAFF
TRBV2	TRBJ1-5	CASSALPRGQPQHF
TRBV12-3/TRBV12-4	TRBJ2-3	CATTVDRGLAAAGTDTQYF
TRBV29-1	TRBJ1-1	CSAKQRVSEAFF
TRBV9	TRBJ1-1	CASSVTGFGTEAFF
TRBV6-2/TRBV6-3	TRBJ1-5	CASSPTPDQPQHF
TRBV11-2	TRBJ2-3	CASSLWRGADTQYF
TRBV6-1	TRBJ2-6	CASSPLISSGANVLTF
TRBV29-1	TRBJ1-1	CSVGGIRNTEAFF
TRBV27	TRBJ1-2	CASRVAAGGYTF
TRBV2	TRBJ1-5	CASSGQLNQPQHF
TRBV10-3	TRBJ2-7	CAISPSSGDEQYF
TRBV20-1	TRBJ2-1	CSARHTSGIVDEQFF
TRBV19	TRBJ2-1	CASSATGNSYNEQFF
TRBV29-1	TRBJ2-1	CSVGTSGRASINEQFF
TRBV20-1	TRBJ1-5	CSAGPGKSRNQPQHF
TRBV27	TRBJ2-5	CASSPANQETQYF
TRBV4-1	TRBJ2-3	CASSPAGGTGGTDTQYF
TRBV12-3/TRBV12-4	TRBJ2-7	CASSQTTPGGYEQYF
TRBV6-5	TRBJ2-5	CASSYSILTLQETQYF
TRBV7-9	TRBJ1-2	CASSPKTGHYGYTF
TRBV2	TRBJ1-2	CANTDREVVGYTF
TRBV30	TRBJ2-1	CAWSVPRLAGLKDEQFF
TRBV4-1	TRBJ2-1	CASSQDLAWNEQFF
TRBV7-9	TRBJ1-1	CASSLAQGTEAFF
TRBV30	TRBJ2-7	CAWNVGLAGAHEQYF
TRBV28	TRBJ1-1	CAIRGRTVRVKNTEAFF
TRBV12-3/TRBV12-4	TRBJ1-4	CASTTGSTTNEKLFF
TRBV19	TRBJ1-1	CASRGQKNTEAFF
TRBV6-1	TRBJ1-2	CASSADGGGGYGYTF
TRBV6-2/TRBV6-3	TRBJ2-7	CASSYSAGSYEQYF